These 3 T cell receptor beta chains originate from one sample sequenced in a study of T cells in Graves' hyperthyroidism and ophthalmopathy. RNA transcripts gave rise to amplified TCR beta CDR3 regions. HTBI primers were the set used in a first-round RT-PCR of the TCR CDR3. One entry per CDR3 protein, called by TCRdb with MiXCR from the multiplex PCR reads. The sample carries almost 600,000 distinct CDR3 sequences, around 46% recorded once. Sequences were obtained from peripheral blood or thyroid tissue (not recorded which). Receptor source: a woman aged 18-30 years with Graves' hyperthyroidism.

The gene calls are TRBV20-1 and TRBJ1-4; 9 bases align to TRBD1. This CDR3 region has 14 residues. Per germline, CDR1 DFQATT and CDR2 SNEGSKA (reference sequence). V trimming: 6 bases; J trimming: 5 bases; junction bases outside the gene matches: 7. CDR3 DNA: TGCAGTGCCGCCCTCGGGACAGGGAATGAAAAACTGTTTTTT. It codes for CSAALGTGNEKLFF.

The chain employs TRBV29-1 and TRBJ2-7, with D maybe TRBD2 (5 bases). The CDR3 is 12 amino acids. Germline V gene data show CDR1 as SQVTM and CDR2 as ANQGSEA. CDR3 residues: CKLDTGSYEQYF. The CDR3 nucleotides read TGCAAACTAGATACGGGCTCCTACGAGCAGTACTTC.

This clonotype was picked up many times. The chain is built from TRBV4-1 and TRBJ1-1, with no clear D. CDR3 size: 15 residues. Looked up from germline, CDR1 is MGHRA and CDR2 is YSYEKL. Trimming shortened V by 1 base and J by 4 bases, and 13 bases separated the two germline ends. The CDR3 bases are TGCGCCAGCAGCCAAGGCCAGGCCAGACTCACTGAAGCTTTCTTT. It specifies CASSQGQARLTEAFF.